A single sample is the source of the 25 T cell receptor beta chains below, sequenced in a study of T-cell reconstitution after alpha-beta-depleted transplantation in children. Unique molecular identifiers tagged the TCRbeta library. TCRdb analysed the PCR reads with MiXCR anew, one entry per CDR3 protein. The repertoire holds 500,000 to 650,000 distinct CDR3 sequences, about an eighth seen once, with 14% in the top ten. The material sequenced was PBMCs, mostly from graft donor cells, taken 180 days after TCRalphabeta/CD19-depleted stem cell transplant. These receptors originate from a female patient aged 2 to 10 who had a stem cell transplant for aplastic anemia, so the T cells may come from the graft donor.

This clonotype came up many times. The chain couples TRBV5-1 to TRBJ2-4; D might be TRBD2 (5 bases). The CDR3 contains 15 residues. V lost 3 bases, J lost 0 bases, and 10 bases lay in between. Germline-derived CDR1 and CDR2 are SGHRS and YFSETQ. The CDR3 loop is CASSSDGLAKNIQYF. For the CDR3, the DNA is TGCGCCAGCAGCTCCGACGGACTAGCCAAAAACATTCAGTACTTC.

The chain employs TRBV5-6 and TRBJ1-2, with no clear D. The CDR3 is 14 residues long. Trimming pared 0 bases from V and 4 bases from J, leaving 10 bases between. Germline V CDR1 and CDR2: SGHDT, YYEEEE. The CDR3 here is CASSLDSAVYGYTF. DNA for the CDR3: TGTGCCAGCAGCTTGGACAGCGCCGTCTATGGCTACACCTTC.

This clonotype has ten or more counts. The V gene is TRBV29-1, the J gene TRBJ2-1; 10 bases line up with TRBD2. The V and J ends lost 0 bases and 4 bases, in that order; junction bases with no gene match: 9. The CDR3 runs to 17 residues. Germline V CDR1 and CDR2: SQVTM, ANQGSEA. CDR3 sequence (DNA): TGCAGCGTTGAAGATCTTATAGCGGGAGGTGCTTACAATGAGCAGTTCTTC. This sequence encodes CSVEDLIAGGAYNEQFF.

The chain employs TRBV6-1 and TRBJ2-3; 10 bases agree with TRBD2. J gave up 0 bases and V 5 bases, and 2 bases lay outside the gene matches. Germline loops: CDR1 MNHNS, CDR2 SASEGT. The CDR3 sequence is 15 residues long. The CDR3 DNA reads TGTGCCAGCAGTCCTAGCGGGGGTAGCACAGATACGCAGTATTTT. Protein product: CASSPSGGSTDTQYF.

This clonotype appeared a few times. V is TRBV12-3 or TRBV12-4 and J is TRBJ2-1; 9 bases agree with TRBD2. The CDR3 spans 17 residues. V lost 1 base to trimming and J lost 7 bases; unmatched junction nucleotides: 11. The CDR3 here is CASSLVGRASGANEQFF. The CDR3 DNA follows: TGTGCCAGCAGTTTAGTTGGGCGGGCTAGCGGGGCGAATGAGCAGTTCTTC.

Points on this clonotype: A much more abundant neighbour one base away suggests this may be a read error. The CDR3 nucleotides read TGTGCCAGCTCACCGGGAAGAGCAGCGAACTCCTACAATGAGCACTTCTTC. Amino acid sequence: CASSPGRAANSYNEHFF. This chain uses TRBV18 with TRBJ2-1; D is undetermined. The CDR3 extends over 17 amino acids. Germline CDR1 KGHSH, CDR2 LQKENI.

This clonotype has only one observation. The V call is TRBV9, the J call TRBJ2-1, with no clear D. CDR1 is SGDLS and CDR2 is YYNGEE in the germline V gene. Trimming shortened V by 4 bases and J by 9 bases, and 17 bases separated the two germline ends. The CDR3 consists of 14 residues. In DNA, the CDR3 is TGTGCCAGCAGCCCACCGTACCAGCGCGCTGAGCAGTTCTTC. Its translation is CASSPPYQRAEQFF.

This clonotype was detected a few times. V gene TRBV20-1 combines with J gene TRBJ2-5, with D possibly TRBD2 on 5 matching bases. Germline CDR1 and CDR2: DFQATT and SNEGSKA (reference sequence). This CDR3 spans 12 amino acids. V lost 1 base and J lost 9, with 12 bases in between. The CDR3 reads CSARGLAGAQYF. The DNA of the CDR3 is TGCAGTGCTAGAGGGCTAGCAGGCGCCCAGTACTTC.

Only a few counts were recorded for this clonotype. The V gene is TRBV6-5, the J gene TRBJ1-3; a possible D gene is TRBD1 (5 bases). Germline V lookup: CDR1 MNHEY, CDR2 SVGAGI. Trimming shortened V by 2 bases and J by 0 bases, and 8 bases separated the two germline ends. CDR3 length: 15 amino acids. CDR3 in DNA: TGTGCCAGCAGTTACGGGGGTCCCTCTGGAAACACCATATATTTT. Translation: CASSYGGPSGNTIYF.

Written as DNA, the CDR3 is TGTGCCAGCAGCTTAGGAAGGACAGTTCCCAATGAAAAACTGTTTTTT. Its protein product is CASSLGRTVPNEKLFF. V usage is TRBV11-2 and J usage is TRBJ1-4; possibly TRBD1 for D (6 bases). The CDR3 length is 16 residues. Trimming removed 1 base at V and 5 bases at J, with 14 bases between. From germline, CDR1 is SGHAT and CDR2 FQNNGV.

The chain links TRBV18 to TRBJ2-2; no definite D call. V shed 3 bases and J shed 0 bases, with 11 bases lying between them. This CDR3 comprises 16 residues. CDR1 is KGHSH, CDR2 LQKENI, per germline. The CDR3 reads CASSPTGQANTGELFF. DNA for the CDR3: TGTGCCAGCTCACCTACTGGGCAGGCGAACACCGGGGAGCTGTTTTTT.

As to this clonotype: A clone one base away is much larger, so this may be a read error. V and J are TRBV11-2 and TRBJ2-6, with 8 bases fitting TRBD2. The CDR3 totals 20 residues. Germline V gives CDR1 SGHAT, CDR2 FQNNGV. The DNA of the CDR3 is TGTGCCACCAGCTTAAATAAAGCGGGGGCTTTTAACCCTGGGGCCAACGTCCTGACTTTC. It is translated as CATSLNKAGAFNPGANVLTF. Full variable domain (remainder filled in from reference TRBV11-2 and TRBJ2-6): EAGVAQSPRYKIIEKRQSVAFWCNPISGHATLYWYQQILGQGPKLLIQFQNNGVVDDSQLPKDRFSAERLKGVDSTLKIQPAKLEDSAVYLCATSLNKAGAFNPGANVLTFGAGSRLTVL.

This clonotype was seen only a few times. The CDR3 nucleotides read TGTGCCAGCAGGGAGACAGGGATTGAGCAGTTCTTC. Amino acids: CASRETGIEQFF. The chain is built from TRBV2 and TRBJ2-1; TRBD1 aligns across 7 bases. With V trimmed by 6 bases and J by 9 bases, 5 bases remained unmatched. This CDR3 spans 12 amino acids. The germline gives CDR1 SNHLY, CDR2 FYNNEI. The variable domain in full, completed from reference TRBV2 and TRBJ2-1, reads EPEVTQTPSHQVTQMGQEVILRCVPISNHLYFYWYRQILGQKVEFLVSFYNNEISEKSEIFDDQFSVERPDGSNFTLKIRSTKLEDSAMYFCASRETGIEQFFGPGTRLTVL.

The chain uses TRBV20-1 and TRBJ2-5, with D possibly called TRBD1 or TRBD2 (5 bases each). CDR3 length: 13 residues. Per the germline V gene, CDR1 is DFQATT and CDR2 is SNEGSKA (reference sequence). The ends were cut back, 7 bases at V and 0 bases at J, with 12 bases in the middle. The CDR3 is CSVPGPYQETQYF. CDR3 sequence (DNA): TGCAGTGTTCCGGGGCCGTACCAAGAGACCCAGTACTTC.

Ten or more counts support this clonotype. V is TRBV18 and J is TRBJ1-1; a weak D match, TRBD1 (5 bases). Trimming left V 0 bases short and J 1 base short, with 9 bases between. Per the germline V gene, CDR1 is KGHSH and CDR2 is LQKENI. The CDR3 is 15 amino acids. Here the CDR3 DNA reads TGTGCCAGCTCACCACCAGCAGGGCGGAACACTGAAGCTTTCTTT. Translation: CASSPPAGRNTEAFF. Complete variable domain (other parts from reference TRBV18 and TRBJ1-1): NAGVMQNPRHLVRRRGQEARLRCSPMKGHSHVYWYRQLPEEGLKFMVYLQKENIIDESGMPKERFSAEFPKEGPSILRIQQVVRGDSAAYFCASSPPAGRNTEAFFGQGTRLTVV.

This clonotype was seen a handful of times. The rearrangement links TRBV12-3 or TRBV12-4 to TRBJ1-1; D is perhaps TRBD1 (5 bases). The CDR3 is 15 amino acids. V was shortened by 6 bases and J by 2 bases, with 16 bases between the two germline ends. CDR3 in amino acids: CASRAGTMPNTEAFF. CDR3 DNA sequence: TGTGCCAGCAGGGCAGGGACCATGCCCAACACTGAAGCTTTCTTT.

This clonotype was detected only a few times. The V call is TRBV19, the J call TRBJ2-1, with 11 bases matching TRBD2. The V gene end was trimmed by 6 bases and the J gene end by 10 bases; junction bases not matched to a gene: 14. This CDR3 region has 16 residues. CDR1 is LNHDA and CDR2 is SQIVND in the germline V gene (reference sequence). CDR3 in DNA: TGTGCCAGTAGCGCGCATGGACTAGCGGGTACTATCGAGCAGTTCTTC. It is translated as CASSAHGLAGTIEQFF.

There are a few counts of this clonotype. The gene calls are TRBV7-2 and TRBJ2-3; D might be TRBD2 (6 bases). The germline gives CDR1 SGHTA, CDR2 FQGNSA. The CDR3 runs to 17 residues. V was trimmed by 2 bases and J by 4 bases, leaving 19 bases between them. The CDR3 DNA follows: TGTGCCAGCAGCTTAACCCCTTTTCGGGAGCTCGCAGATACGCAGTATTTT. This translates into CASSLTPFRELADTQYF.

The rearrangement uses TRBV20-1 and TRBJ1-4; the D gene is possibly TRBD1 (5 bases). The germline CDR1 and CDR2 sequences are DFQATT and SNEGSKA (reference sequence). The CDR3 is 15 residues long. The V and J ends lost 5 bases and 5 bases respectively, with 18 bases between them. The CDR3, as DNA: TGCAGTGCTTCCCCGGCGGGGGAAATCAATGAAAAACTGTTTTTT. It codes for CSASPAGEINEKLFF.

This chain uses TRBV3-1 with TRBJ2-5, with D hard to call. Trimming removed 1 base at V and 3 bases at J, with 9 bases between. There are 14 residues in the CDR3. CDR1 is LGHDT, CDR2 YNNKEL, per germline (reference sequence). The CDR3 spells CASSQGLGEETQYF. In DNA form, the CDR3 reads TGTGCCAGCAGCCAAGGACTTGGAGAAGAGACCCAGTACTTC.

This chain's CDR3 is CASSRDSLASTDTQYF. The CDR3 DNA reads TGCGCCAGCAGCCGGGACAGCCTAGCTAGCACAGATACGCAGTATTTT. The chain links TRBV5-1 to TRBJ2-3; 7 bases are a match to TRBD1. Germline CDR1 and CDR2: SGHRS and YFSETQ. CDR3 length equals 16 residues. Unmatched junction bases numbered 8, after V lost 4 bases and J lost 0 bases.

Only a few counts were recorded for this clonotype. The chain joins TRBV11-3 to TRBJ2-3; D perhaps matches TRBD2 (6 bases). Trimming stripped 1 base from V and 1 base from J, with 15 bases between. Germline CDR1 SGHNT, CDR2 YENEEA. The CDR3 covers 17 residues. The CDR3 loop reads CASSLGLGGIGTDTQYF. CDR3 in DNA: TGTGCCAGCAGCTTAGGATTAGGCGGGATCGGCACAGATACGCAGTATTTT.

CDR3 sequence (DNA): TGTGCCAGCAGTTACCCAACTAGCGGGAGGGCCCATGAGCAGTTCTTC. This encodes CASSYPTSGRAHEQFF. V and J are TRBV6-5 and TRBJ2-1, with 13 bases lining up with TRBD2. V shed 2 bases and J 8 bases; nucleotides not matched to a gene: 6. The V gene's germline CDR1 is MNHEY and CDR2 SVGAGI. The CDR3 spans 16 residues.

The chain is built from TRBV20-1 and TRBJ1-2, with no clear D. This CDR3 comprises 13 residues. Per the germline V gene, CDR1 is DFQATT and CDR2 is SNEGSKA (reference sequence). The chain's CDR3 is CSPPPDTIYGYTF. For the CDR3, the DNA is TGCAGCCCCCCCCCTGATACTATCTATGGCTACACCTTC.

This chain uses TRBV11-2 with TRBJ2-3, with TRBD1 matching 10 bases. Germline V gives CDR1 SGHAT, CDR2 FQNNGV. V lost 5 bases to trimming and J lost 2 bases; unmatched junction nucleotides: 1. This CDR3 comprises 14 residues. CDR3 sequence reads: CASSDRGPTDTQYF. CDR3 DNA: TGTGCCAGCAGCGACAGGGGGCCCACAGATACGCAGTATTTT.